These 3 T cell receptor beta chains share one sample of origin, sequenced in a study of blood T cell repertoires in COVID-19. TCRdb keeps only in-frame clones here, not all; method: immunoSEQ multiplex PCR. The sample lists hundreds of thousands of clones, roughly 86% seen once, with around 2% in the top ten. Input material: PBMCs or T cells enriched from blood (not recorded which). The source is a woman aged 35 to 49 with acute COVID-19.

J is TRBJ2-7 and V is TRBV2, with 12 bases that match TRBD1. The CDR3 has 14 amino acids. The ends lost 6 bases at V and 6 bases at J; junction bases unmatched: 6. From germline, CDR1 is SNHLY and CDR2 FYNNEI. The CDR3 DNA is TGTGCCAGCAGCGGGGACAGGGGGCGCTTCGAGCAGTACTTC. Its protein product is CASSGDRGRFEQYF.

This chain links TRBV5-5 with TRBJ2-7, with D maybe TRBD2 (6 bases). V lost 0 bases and J lost 0, with 10 bases in between. Germline CDR1 and CDR2: SGHKS and YYEKEE (reference sequence). CDR3 size: 15 residues. The CDR3 DNA is TGTGCCAGCAGCTTGGAGCGGGCCCACTCCTACGAGCAGTACTTC. Protein sequence: CASSLERAHSYEQYF.

The rearrangement links TRBV24-1 to TRBJ2-1; 14 bases fit TRBD2. Germline V lookup: CDR1 KGHDR, CDR2 SFDVKD. With 3 bases clipped from V and 9 bases from J, the junction kept 6 bases outside the gene matches. The CDR3 covers 16 residues. The CDR3 spells CATSDRTSGGLAEQFF. The CDR3 bases are TGTGCCACCAGTGATAGGACTAGCGGGGGGTTGGCTGAGCAGTTCTTC.